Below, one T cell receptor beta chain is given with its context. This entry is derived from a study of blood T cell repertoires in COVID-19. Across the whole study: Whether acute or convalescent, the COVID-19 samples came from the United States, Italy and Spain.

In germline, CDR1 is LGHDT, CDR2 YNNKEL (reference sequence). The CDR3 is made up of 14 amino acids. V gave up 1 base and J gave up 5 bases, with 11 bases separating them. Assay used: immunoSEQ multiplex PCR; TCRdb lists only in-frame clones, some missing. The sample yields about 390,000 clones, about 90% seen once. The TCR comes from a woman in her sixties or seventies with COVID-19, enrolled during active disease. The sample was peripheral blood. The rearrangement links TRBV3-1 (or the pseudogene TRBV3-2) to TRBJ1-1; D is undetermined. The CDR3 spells CASSQAIRGTEAFF. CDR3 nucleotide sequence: TGTGCCAGCAGCCAAGCGATACGGGGAACTGAAGCTTTCTTT.